This T cell receptor (beta chain) was recovered during a study of T-cell memory formation after mild COVID-19. Study results and limitations: The finding that pre-infection memory included some responding clones suggested that cross-reactive memory joined. Later expanders leaned CD4+, whereas day 15 to 85 contracting clones were balanced CD4/CD8.

MiXCR, run by TCRdb on the 5' RACE reads, gives a single entry per CDR3 protein. Of about 160,000 distinct CDR3 sequences listed, roughly 28% are singletons. This clonotype was observed at least ten times. Its specificity is unknown. The V end was cut by 2 bases, the J end by 1 base, with 11 bases between. This CDR3 has 15 residues. The sample consisted of PBMCs or a T cell subset sorted from them (not recorded which). The chain joins TRBV12-3 or TRBV12-4 to TRBJ1-1; D ambiguous. This clonotype was sampled from an adult woman who had mild COVID-19 (a few samples of this study predate the infection). Cell type and time point are not known. CDR3 loop: CASSLLRPGNTEAFF. CDR3 bases: TGTGCCAGCAGTTTACTGCGCCCGGGGAACACTGAAGCTTTCTTT.